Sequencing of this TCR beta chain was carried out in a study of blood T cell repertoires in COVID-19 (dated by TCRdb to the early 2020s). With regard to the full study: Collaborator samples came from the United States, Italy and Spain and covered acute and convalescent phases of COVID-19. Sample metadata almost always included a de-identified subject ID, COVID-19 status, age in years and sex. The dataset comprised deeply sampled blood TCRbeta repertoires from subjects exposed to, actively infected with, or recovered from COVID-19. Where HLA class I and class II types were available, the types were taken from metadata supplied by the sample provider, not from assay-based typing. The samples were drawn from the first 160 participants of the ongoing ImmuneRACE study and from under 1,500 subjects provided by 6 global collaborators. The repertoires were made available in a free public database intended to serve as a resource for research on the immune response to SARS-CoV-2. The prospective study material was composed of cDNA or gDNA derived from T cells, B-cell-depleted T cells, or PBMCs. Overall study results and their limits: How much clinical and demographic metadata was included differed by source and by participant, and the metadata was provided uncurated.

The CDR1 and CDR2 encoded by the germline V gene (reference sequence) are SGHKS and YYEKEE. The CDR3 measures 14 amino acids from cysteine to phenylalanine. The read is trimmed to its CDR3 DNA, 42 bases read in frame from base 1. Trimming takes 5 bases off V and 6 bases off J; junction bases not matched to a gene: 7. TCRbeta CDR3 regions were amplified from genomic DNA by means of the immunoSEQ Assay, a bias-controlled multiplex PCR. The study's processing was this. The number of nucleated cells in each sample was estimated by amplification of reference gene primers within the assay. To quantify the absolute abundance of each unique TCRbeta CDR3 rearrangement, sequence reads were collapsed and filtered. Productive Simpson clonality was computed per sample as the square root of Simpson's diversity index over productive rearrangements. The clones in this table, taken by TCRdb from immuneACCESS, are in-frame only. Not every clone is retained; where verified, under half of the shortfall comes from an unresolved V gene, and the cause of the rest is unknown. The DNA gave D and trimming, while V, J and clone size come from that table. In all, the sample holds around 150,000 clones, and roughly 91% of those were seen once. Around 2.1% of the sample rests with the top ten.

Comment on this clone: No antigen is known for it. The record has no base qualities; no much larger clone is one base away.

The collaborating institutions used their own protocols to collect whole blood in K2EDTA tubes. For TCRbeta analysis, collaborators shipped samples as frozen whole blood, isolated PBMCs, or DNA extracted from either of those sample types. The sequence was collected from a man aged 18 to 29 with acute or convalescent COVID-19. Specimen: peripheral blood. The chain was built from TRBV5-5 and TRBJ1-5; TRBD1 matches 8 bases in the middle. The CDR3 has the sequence CASSSGTGIQPQHF. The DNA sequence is TGTGCCAGCAGTTCCGGGACAGGTATTCAGCCCCAGCATTTT.